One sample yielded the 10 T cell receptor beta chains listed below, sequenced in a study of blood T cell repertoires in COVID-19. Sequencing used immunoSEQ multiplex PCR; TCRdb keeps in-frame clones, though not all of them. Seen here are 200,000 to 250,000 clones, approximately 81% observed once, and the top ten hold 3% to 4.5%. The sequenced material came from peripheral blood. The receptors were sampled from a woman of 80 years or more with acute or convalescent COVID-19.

In DNA, the CDR3 is TGTGCCAGCAGGGTTTGGGACACTGAAGCTTTCTTT. The encoded protein is CASRVWDTEAFF. V usage is TRBV19 and J usage is TRBJ1-1; a weak D match, TRBD1 (5 bases). V dropped 9 bases and J dropped 3 bases, with 11 bases sitting between them. Germline lookup yields CDR1 LNHDA and CDR2 SQIVND (reference sequence). The CDR3 consists of 12 residues.

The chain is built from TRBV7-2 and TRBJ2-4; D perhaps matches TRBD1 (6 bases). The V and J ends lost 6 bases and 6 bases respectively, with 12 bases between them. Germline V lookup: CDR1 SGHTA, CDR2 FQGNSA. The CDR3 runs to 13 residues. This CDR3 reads CASRETGPNIQYF. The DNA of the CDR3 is TGTGCCAGCAGGGAGACAGGCCCAAACATTCAGTACTTC.

The CDR3 DNA reads as TGCGCCAGCAGAGAGGGTCTGGCACCCCTCCACTTT. Translation: CASREGLAPLHF. This sequence joins TRBV5-1 and TRBJ1-6; the D is unclear. The CDR3 spans 12 residues. The ends were cut back, 5 bases at V and 11 bases at J, with 11 bases in the middle. Germline loops: CDR1 SGHRS, CDR2 YFSETQ. Using reference TRBV5-1 and TRBJ1-6 for the parts outside the CDR3, the full variable domain is KAGVTQTPRYLIKTRGQQVTLSCSPISGHRSVSWYQQTPGQGLQFLFEYFSETQRNKGNFPGRFSGRQFSNSRSEMNVSTLELGDSALYLCASREGLAPLHFGNGTRLTVT.

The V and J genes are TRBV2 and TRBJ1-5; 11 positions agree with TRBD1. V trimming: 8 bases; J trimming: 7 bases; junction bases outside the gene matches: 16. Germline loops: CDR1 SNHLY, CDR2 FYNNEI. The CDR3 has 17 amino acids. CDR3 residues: CASQAGTGGTRGQPQHF. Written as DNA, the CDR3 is TGTGCCAGCCAAGCCGGGACAGGGGGAACGAGAGGCCAGCCCCAGCATTTT.

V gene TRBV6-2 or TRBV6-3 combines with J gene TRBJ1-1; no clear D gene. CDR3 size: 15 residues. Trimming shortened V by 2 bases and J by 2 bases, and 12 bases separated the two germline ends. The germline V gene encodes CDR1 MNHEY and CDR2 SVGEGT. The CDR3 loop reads CASSYAGRKNTEAFF. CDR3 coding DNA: TGTGCCAGCAGTTACGCTGGGAGGAAAAACACTGAAGCTTTCTTT.

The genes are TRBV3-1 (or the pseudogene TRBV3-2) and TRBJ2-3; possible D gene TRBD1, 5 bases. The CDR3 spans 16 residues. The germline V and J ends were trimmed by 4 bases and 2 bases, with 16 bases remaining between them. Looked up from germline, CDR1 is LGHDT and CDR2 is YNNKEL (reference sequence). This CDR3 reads CASSLRTSGPTDTQYF. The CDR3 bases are TGTGCCAGCAGCCTACGGACCTCAGGGCCCACAGATACGCAGTATTTT.

CDR3 coding DNA: TGTGCCAGCAGTCTCGACAGGGGGGAAAAACTGTTTTTT. Its protein is CASSLDRGEKLFF. The genes are TRBV5-6 and TRBJ1-4; TRBD1 aligns across 9 bases. With 5 bases clipped from V and 8 bases from J, the junction kept 4 bases outside the gene matches. Per the germline V gene, CDR1 is SGHDT and CDR2 is YYEEEE. The CDR3 spans 13 residues.

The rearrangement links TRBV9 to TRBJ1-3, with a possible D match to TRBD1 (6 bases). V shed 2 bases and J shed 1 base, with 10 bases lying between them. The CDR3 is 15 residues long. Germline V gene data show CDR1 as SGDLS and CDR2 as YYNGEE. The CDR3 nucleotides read TGTGCCAGCAGCGTGAGGGGGAATTCTGGAAACACCATATATTTT. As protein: CASSVRGNSGNTIYF.

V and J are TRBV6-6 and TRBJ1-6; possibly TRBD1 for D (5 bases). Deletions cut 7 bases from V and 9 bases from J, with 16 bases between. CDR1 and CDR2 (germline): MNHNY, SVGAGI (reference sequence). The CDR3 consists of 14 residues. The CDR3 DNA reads TGTGCCAGCACCCAAGGAGGGGTAGGTTCACCCCTCCACTTT. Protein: CASTQGGVGSPLHF.

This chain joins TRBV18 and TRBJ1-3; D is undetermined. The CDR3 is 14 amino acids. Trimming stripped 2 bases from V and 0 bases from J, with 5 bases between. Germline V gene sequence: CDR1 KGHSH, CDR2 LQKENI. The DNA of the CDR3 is TGTGCCAGCTCACCATCGGGCTCTGGAAACACCATATATTTT. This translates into CASSPSGSGNTIYF.